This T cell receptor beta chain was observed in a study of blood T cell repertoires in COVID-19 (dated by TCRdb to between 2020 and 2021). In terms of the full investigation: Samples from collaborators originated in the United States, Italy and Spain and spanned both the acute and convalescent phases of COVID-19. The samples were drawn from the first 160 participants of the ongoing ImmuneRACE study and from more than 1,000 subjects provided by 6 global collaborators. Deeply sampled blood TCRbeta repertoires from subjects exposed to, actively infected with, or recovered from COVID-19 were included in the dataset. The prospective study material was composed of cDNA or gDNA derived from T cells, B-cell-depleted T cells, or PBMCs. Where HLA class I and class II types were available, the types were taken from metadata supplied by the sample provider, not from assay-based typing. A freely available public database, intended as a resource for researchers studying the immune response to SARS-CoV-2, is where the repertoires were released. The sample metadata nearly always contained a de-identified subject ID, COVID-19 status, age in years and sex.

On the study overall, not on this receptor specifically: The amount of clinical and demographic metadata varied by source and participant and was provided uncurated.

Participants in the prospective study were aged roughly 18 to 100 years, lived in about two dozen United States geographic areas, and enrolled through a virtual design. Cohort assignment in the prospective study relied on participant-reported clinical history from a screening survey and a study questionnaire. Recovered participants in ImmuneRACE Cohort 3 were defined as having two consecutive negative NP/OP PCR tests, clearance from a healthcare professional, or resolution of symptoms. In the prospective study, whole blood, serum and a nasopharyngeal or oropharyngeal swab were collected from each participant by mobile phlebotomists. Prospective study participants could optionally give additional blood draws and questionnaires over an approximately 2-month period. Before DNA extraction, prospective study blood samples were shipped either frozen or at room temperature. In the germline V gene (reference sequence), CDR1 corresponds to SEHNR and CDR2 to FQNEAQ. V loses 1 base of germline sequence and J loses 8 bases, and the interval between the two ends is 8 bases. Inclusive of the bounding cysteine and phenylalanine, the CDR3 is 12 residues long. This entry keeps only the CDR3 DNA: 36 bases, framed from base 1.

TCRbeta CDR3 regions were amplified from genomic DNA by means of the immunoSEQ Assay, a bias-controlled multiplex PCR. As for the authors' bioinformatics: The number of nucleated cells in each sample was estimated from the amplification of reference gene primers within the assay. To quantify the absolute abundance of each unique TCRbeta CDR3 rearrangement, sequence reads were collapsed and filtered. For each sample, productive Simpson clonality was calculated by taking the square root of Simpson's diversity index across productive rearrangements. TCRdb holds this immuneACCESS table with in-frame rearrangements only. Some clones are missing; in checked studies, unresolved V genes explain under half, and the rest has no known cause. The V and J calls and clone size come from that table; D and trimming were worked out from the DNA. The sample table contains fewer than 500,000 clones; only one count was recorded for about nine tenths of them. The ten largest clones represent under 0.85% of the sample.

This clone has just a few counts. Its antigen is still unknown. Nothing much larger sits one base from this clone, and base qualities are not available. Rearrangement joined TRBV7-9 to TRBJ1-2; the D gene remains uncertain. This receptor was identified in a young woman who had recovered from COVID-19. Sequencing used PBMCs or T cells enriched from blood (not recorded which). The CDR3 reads CASSLVASGYTF. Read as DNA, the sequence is TGTGCCAGCAGCTTAGTGGCCTCGGGCTACACCTTC.